The T cell receptor (beta chain) described here comes from a study of cytomegalovirus exposure and HLA in healthy donors. Looking at the study overall: About 85 million unique TCRs from HLA-typed donors were held in an early release of data.

PCR used 60 Vbeta primers and 13 Jbeta primers. Profiling relied on immunoSEQ multiplex PCR, and the TCRdb table lists in-frame clones only, not all of them. Its table lists 150,000 to 200,000 clones. The CDR3 spans 12 residues. Germline values: CDR1 MDHEN, CDR2 SYDVKM. V shed 6 bases and J shed 6 bases, with 11 bases lying between them. Specimen: PBMCs. The V call is TRBV28, the J call TRBJ1-1, with D possibly matching TRBD1 (6 bases). This receptor was obtained from a man aged 25-45 years in good health and CMV-seronegative. DNA of the CDR3: TGTGCCAGCAGGGGAGGGGGGTCTGAAGCTTTCTTT. This codes for CASRGGGSEAFF. Full variable domain (outside the CDR3, taken from reference TRBV28 and TRBJ1-1): DVKVTQSSRYLVKRTGEKVFLECVQDMDHENMFWYRQDPGLGLRLIYFSYDVKMKEKGDIPEGYSVSREKKERFSLILESASTNQTSMYLCASRGGGSEAFFGQGTRLTVV.